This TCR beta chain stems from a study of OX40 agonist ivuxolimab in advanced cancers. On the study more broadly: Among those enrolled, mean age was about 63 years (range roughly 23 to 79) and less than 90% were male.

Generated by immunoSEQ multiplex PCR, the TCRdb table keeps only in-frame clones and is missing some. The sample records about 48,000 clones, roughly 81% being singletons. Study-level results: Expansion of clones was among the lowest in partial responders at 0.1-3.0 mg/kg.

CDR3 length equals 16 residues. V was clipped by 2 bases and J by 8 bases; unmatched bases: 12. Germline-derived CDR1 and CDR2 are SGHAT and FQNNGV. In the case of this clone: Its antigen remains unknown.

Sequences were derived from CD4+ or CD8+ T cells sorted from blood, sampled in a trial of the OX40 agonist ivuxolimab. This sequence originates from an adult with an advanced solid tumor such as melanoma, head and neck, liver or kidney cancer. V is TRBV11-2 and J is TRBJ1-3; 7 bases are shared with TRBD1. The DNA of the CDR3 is TGTGCCAGCAGCTTACGGGCGAGGACAGGTGGGGACACCATATATTTT. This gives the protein CASSLRARTGGDTIYF.